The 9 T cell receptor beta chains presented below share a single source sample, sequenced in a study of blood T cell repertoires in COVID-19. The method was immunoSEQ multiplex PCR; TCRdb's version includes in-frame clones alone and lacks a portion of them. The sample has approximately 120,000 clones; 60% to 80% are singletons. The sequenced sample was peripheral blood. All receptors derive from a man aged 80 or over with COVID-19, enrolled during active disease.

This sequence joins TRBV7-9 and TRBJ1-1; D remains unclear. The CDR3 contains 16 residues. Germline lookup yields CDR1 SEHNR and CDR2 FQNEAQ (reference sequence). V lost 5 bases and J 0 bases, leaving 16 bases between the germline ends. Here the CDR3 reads CASSRSFGPMNTEAFF. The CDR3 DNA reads TGTGCCAGCAGCCGTAGTTTTGGGCCCATGAACACTGAAGCTTTCTTT. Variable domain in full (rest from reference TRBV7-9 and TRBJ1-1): DTGVSQNPRHKITKRGQNVTFRCDPISEHNRLYWYRQTLGQGPEFLTYFQNEAQLEKSRLLSDRFSAERPKGSFSTLEIQRTEQGDSAMYLCASSRSFGPMNTEAFFGQGTRLTVV.

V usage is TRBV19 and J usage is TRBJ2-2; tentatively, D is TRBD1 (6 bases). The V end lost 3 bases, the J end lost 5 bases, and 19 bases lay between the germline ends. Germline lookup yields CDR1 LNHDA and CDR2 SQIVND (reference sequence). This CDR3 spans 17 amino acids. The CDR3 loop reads CASSIGGSTGATGELFF. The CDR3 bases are TGTGCCAGTAGTATTGGGGGCTCGACAGGTGCTACCGGGGAGCTGTTTTTT.

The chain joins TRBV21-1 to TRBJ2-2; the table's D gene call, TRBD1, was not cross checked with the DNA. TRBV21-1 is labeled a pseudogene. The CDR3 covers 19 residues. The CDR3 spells CASSSQRDRGQGVTGELFF. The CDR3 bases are TGTGCCAGCAGCTCGCAGAGGGACAGGGGGCAAGGGGTAACCGGGGAGCTGTTTTTT.

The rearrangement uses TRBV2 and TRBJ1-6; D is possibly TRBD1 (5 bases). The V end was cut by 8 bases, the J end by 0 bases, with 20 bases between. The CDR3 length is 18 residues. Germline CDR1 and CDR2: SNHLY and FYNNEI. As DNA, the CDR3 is TGTGCCAGCTCCGGCCAGGGTATCTCCAGCTCCTATAATTCACCCCTCCACTTT. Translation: CASSGQGISSSYNSPLHF.

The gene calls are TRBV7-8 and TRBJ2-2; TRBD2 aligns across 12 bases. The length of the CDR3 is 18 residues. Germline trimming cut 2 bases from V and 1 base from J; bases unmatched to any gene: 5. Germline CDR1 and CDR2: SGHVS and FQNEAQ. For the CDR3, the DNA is TGTGCCAGCAGCTTAACTAGCGGGAGGTGGGAGAACACCGGGGAGCTGTTTTTT. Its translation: CASSLTSGRWENTGELFF.

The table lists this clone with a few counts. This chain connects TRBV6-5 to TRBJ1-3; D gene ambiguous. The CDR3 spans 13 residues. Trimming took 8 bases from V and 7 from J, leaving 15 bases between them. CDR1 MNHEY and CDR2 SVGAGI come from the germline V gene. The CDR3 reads CASALNSRNTIYF. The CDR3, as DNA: TGTGCCAGCGCACTCAACAGCCGCAACACCATATATTTT.

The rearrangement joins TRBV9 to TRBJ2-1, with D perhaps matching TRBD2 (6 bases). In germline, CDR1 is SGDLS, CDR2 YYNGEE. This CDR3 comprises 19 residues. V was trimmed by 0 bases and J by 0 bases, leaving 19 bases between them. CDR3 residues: CASSVAGWSGVSSYNEQFF. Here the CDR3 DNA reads TGTGCCAGCAGCGTAGCTGGGTGGTCGGGGGTTAGCTCCTACAATGAGCAGTTCTTC. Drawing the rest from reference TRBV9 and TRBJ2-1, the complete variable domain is DSGVTQTPKHLITATGQRVTLRCSPRSGDLSVYWYQQSLDQGLQFLIQYYNGEERAKGNILERFSAQQFPDLHSELNLSSLELGDSALYFCASSVAGWSGVSSYNEQFFGPGTRLTVL.

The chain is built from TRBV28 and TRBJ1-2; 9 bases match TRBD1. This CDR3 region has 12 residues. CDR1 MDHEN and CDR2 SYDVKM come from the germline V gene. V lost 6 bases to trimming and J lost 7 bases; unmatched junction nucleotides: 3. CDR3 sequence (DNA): TGTGCCAGCAGCCGGACAGGGGTTGGCTACACCTTC. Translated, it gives CASSRTGVGYTF.

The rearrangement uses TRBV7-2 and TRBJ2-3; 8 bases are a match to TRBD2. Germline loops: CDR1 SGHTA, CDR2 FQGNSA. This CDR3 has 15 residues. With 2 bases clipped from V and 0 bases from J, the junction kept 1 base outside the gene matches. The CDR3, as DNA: TGTGCCAGCAGCTTACGACTAGCGAGCACAGATACGCAGTATTTT. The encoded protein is CASSLRLASTDTQYF. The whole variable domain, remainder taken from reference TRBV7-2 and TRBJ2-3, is GAGVSQSPSNKVTEKGKDVELRCDPISGHTALYWYRQSLGQGLEFLIYFQGNSAPDKSGLPSDRFSAERTGGSVSTLTIQRTQQEDSAVYLCASSLRLASTDTQYFGPGTRLTVL.